This T cell receptor (beta chain) was sequenced during a study of blood T cell repertoires in COVID-19. Study details: Sources were T cells, B-cell-depleted T cells, or PBMCs; the material itself was cDNA or gDNA.

Trimming removed 4 bases from V and 2 bases from J; junction bases left unmatched: 8. The length of the CDR3 is 16 residues. The germline V gene encodes CDR1 SGHRS and CDR2 YFSETQ. Libraries were prepared by immunoSEQ multiplex PCR; TCRdb keeps only in-frame clonotypes and omits some of them. The sample records some 320,000 clones, around 90% being singletons. Clinical history as reported by participants underpinned cohort assignment. The gene calls are TRBV5-1 and TRBJ2-5; 10 positions agree with TRBD2. The clonotype was recovered from a man aged 60 to 69 who had recovered from COVID-19. The sample comprised PBMCs or T cells enriched from blood (not recorded which). CDR3 loop: CASSISSGGIQETQYF. The CDR3, as DNA: TGCGCCAGCAGCATCTCTAGCGGGGGCATTCAAGAGACCCAGTACTTC.